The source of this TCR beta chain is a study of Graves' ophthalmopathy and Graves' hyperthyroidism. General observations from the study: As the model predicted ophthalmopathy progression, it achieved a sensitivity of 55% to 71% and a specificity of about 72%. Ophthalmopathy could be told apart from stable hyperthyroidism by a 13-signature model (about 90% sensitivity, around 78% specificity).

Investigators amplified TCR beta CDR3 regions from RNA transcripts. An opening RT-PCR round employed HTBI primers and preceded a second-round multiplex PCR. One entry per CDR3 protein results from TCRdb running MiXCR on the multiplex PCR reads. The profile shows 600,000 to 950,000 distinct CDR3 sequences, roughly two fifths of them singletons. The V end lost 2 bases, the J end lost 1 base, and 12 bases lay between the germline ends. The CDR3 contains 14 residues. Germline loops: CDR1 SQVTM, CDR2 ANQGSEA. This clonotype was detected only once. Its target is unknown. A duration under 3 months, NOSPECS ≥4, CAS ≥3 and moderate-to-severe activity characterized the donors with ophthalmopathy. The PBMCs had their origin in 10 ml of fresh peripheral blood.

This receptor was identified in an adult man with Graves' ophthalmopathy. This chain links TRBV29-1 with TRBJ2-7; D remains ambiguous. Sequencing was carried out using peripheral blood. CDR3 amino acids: CSVEPRTGSYEQYF. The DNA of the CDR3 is TGCAGCGTTGAACCCCGGACGGGTTCCTACGAGCAGTACTTC.